The present T cell receptor beta chain was sequenced within a study of cytomegalovirus exposure and HLA in healthy donors. Data came from immunoSEQ multiplex PCR; TCRdb stores just in-frame clones and leaves some out. The table has roughly 50,000 clones, 85% to 95% seen once. Germline-derived CDR1 and CDR2 are LNHDA and SQIVND (reference sequence). The CDR3 covers 15 residues. V lost 5 bases and J lost 2; bases outside the gene matches: 4. Sequencing was done on a sample of PBMCs. The gene calls are TRBV19 and TRBJ2-5, with 11 nucleotides matching TRBD2. This TCR was recovered from a woman aged 18-35 years in good health and CMV-seropositive. The CDR3 spells CASSLRLAGQETQYF. CDR3 coding DNA: TGTGCCAGTAGTCTCAGACTAGCGGGGCAAGAGACCCAGTACTTC.